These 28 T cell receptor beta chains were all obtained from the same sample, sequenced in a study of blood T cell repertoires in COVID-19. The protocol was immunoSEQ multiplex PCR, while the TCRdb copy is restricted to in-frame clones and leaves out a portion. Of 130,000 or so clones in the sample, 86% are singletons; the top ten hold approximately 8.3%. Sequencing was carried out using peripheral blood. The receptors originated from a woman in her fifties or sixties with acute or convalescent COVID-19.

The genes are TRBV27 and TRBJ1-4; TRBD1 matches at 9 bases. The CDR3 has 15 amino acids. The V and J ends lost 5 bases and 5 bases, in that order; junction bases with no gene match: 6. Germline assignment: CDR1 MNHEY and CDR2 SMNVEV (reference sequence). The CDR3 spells CASSLGQGRNEKLFF. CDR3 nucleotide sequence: TGTGCCAGCAGTCTGGGACAGGGTCGGAATGAAAAACTGTTTTTT.

DNA for the CDR3: TGTGCTAGTGGTAACGGACAGGGGGTTAACAATGAGCAGTTCTTC. It translates to CASGNGQGVNNEQFF. The rearrangement uses TRBV12-5 and TRBJ2-1, with 10 bases fitting TRBD1. From germline, CDR1 is LGHNT and CDR2 FRNRAP. The junction had 6 bases not matched to a gene; V was cut back by 5 bases and J by 5 bases. The length of the CDR3 is 15 residues.

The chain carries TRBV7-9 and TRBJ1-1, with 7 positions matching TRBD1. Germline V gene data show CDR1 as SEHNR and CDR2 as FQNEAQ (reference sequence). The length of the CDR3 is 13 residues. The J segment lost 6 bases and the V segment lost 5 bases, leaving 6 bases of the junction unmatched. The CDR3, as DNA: TGTGCCAGCAGCAGACCCGGGACAGCTGAAGCTTTCTTT. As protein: CASSRPGTAEAFF.

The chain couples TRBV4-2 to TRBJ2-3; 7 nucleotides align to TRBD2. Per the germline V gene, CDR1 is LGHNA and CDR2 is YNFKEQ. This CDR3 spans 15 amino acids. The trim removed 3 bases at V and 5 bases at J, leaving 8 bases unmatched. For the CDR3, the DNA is TGTGCCAGCAGCCACTTAGGCGGGGGTATAGATACGCAGTATTTT. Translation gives CASSHLGGGIDTQYF.

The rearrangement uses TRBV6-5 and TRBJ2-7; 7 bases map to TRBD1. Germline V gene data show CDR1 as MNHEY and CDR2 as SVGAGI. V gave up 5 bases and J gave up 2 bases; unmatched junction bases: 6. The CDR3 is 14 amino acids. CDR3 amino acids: CASSPDRLTYEQYF. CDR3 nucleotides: TGTGCCAGCAGTCCGGACAGGCTGACCTACGAGCAGTACTTC.

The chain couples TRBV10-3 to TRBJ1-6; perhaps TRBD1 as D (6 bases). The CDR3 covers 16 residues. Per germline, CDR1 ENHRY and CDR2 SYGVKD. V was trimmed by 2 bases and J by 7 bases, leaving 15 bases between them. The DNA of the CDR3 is TGTGCCATCAGTGAGCCAGGGGCACGAGGAAATTCACCCCTCCACTTT. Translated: CAISEPGARGNSPLHF.

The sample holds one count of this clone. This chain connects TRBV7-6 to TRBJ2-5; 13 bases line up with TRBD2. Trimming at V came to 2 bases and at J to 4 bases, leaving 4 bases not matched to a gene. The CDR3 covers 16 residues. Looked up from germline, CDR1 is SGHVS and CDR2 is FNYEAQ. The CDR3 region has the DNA TGTGCCAGCAGCTTAACTAGCGGGGGGGCCCGAGAGACCCAGTACTTC. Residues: CASSLTSGGARETQYF. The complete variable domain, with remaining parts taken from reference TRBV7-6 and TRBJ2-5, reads GAGVSQSPRYKVTKRGQDVALRCDPISGHVSLYWYRQALGQGPEFLTYFNYEAQQDKSGLPNDRFSAERPEGSISTLTIQRTEQRDSAMYRCASSLTSGGARETQYFGPGTRLLVL.

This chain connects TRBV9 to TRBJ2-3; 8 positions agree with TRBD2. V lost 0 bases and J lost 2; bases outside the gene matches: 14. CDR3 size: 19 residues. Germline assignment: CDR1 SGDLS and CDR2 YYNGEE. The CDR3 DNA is TGTGCCAGCAGCGTAGGGCGTAGCGGGGCCGGGTTTGTCACAGATACGCAGTATTTT. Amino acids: CASSVGRSGAGFVTDTQYF.

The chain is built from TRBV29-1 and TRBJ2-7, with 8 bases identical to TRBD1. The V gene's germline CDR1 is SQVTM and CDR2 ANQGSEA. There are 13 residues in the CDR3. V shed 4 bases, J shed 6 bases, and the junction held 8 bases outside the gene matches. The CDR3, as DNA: TGCAGCGTTGGGGACAGGCTTTACTGCGAGCAGTACTTC. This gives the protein CSVGDRLYCEQYF.

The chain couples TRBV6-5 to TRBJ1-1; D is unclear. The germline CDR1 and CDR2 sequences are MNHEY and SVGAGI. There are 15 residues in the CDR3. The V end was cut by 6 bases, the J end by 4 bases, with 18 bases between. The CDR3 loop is CASSKEGGRGTEAFF. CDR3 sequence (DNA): TGTGCCAGCAGCAAGGAAGGTGGGCGGGGCACTGAAGCTTTCTTT.

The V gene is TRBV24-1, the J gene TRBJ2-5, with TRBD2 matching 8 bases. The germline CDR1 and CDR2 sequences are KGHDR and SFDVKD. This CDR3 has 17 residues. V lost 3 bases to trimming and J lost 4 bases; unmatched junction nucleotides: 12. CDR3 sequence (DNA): TGTGCCACCAGTGATCGGAGAGTAGCGGGGAAGCTAGAGACCCAGTACTTC. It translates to CATSDRRVAGKLETQYF.

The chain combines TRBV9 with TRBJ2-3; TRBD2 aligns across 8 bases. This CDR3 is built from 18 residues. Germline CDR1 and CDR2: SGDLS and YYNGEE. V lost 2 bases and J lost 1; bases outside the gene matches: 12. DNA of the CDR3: TGTGCCAGCAGCGTGGGAGGGAGCGGGGGTTACCGCACAGATACGCAGTATTTT. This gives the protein CASSVGGSGGYRTDTQYF.

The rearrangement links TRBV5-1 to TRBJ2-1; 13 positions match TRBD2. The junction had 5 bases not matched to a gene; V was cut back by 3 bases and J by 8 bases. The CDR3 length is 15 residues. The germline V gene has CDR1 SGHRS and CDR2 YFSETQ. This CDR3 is CASSSLAGGLDEQFF. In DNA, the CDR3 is TGCGCCAGCAGCTCACTAGCGGGGGGGCTCGATGAGCAGTTCTTC.

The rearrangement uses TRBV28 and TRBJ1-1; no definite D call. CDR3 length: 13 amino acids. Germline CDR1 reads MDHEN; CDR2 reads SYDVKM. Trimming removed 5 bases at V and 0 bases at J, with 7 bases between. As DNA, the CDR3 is TGTGCCAGCAGTCGGAGGATGAACACTGAAGCTTTCTTT. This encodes CASSRRMNTEAFF. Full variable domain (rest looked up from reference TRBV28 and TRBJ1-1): DVKVTQSSRYLVKRTGEKVFLECVQDMDHENMFWYRQDPGLGLRLIYFSYDVKMKEKGDIPEGYSVSREKKERFSLILESASTNQTSMYLCASSRRMNTEAFFGQGTRLTVV.

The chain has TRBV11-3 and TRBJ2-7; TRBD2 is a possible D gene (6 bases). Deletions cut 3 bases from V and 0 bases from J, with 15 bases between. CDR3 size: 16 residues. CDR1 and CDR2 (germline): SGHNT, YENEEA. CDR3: CASSLNAAGFSYEQYF. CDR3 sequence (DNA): TGTGCCAGCAGCTTGAACGCCGCGGGGTTCTCCTACGAGCAGTACTTC. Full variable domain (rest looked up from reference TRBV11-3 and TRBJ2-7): EAGVVQSPRYKIIEKKQPVAFWCNPISGHNTLYWYLQNLGQGPELLIRYENEEAVDDSQLPKDRFSAERLKGVDSTLKIQPAELGDSAVYLCASSLNAAGFSYEQYFGPGTRLTVT.

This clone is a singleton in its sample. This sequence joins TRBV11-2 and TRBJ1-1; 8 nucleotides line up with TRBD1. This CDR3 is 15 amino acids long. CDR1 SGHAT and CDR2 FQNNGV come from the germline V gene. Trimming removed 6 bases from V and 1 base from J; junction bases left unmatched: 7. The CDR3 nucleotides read TGTGCCAGCAGTCCTGTAGGGACAGGGAACACTGAAGCTTTCTTT. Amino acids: CASSPVGTGNTEAFF.

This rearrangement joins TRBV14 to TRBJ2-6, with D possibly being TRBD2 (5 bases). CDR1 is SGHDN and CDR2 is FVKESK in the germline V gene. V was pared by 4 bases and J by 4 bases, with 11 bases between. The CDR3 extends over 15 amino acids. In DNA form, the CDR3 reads TGTGCCAGCAGCCTCAGGACTCCCGGGGCCAACGTCCTGACTTTC. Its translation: CASSLRTPGANVLTF. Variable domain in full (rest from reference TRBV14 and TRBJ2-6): EAGVTQFPSHSVIEKGQTVTLRCDPISGHDNLYWYRRVMGKEIKFLLHFVKESKQDESGMPNNRFLAERTGGTYSTLKVQPAELEDSGVYFCASSLRTPGANVLTFGAGSRLTVL.

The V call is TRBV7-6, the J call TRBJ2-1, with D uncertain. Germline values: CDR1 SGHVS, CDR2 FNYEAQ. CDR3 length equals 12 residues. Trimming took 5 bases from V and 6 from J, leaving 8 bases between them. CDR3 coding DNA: TGTGCCAGCAGCCCCTTCTTCAATGAGCAGTTCTTC. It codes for CASSPFFNEQFF.

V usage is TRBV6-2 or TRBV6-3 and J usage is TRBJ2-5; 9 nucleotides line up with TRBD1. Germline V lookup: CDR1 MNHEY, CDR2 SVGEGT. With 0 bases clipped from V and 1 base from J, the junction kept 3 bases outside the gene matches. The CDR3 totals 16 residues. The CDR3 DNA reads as TGTGCCAGCAGTTACTCCGGGACAGGGTCCCAAGAGACCCAGTACTTC. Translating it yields CASSYSGTGSQETQYF.

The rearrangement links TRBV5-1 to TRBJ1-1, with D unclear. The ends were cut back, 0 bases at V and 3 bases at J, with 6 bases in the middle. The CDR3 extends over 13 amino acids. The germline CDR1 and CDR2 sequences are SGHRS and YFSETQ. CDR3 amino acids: CASSLARDTEAFF. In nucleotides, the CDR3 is TGCGCCAGCAGCTTGGCACGGGACACTGAAGCTTTCTTT.

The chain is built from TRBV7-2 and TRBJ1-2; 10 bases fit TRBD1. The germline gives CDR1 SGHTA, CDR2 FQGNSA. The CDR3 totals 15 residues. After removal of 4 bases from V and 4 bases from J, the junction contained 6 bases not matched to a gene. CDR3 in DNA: TGTGCCAGCAGCTCAGCGACAGGGGGCATCTATGGCTACACCTTC. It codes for CASSSATGGIYGYTF.

In DNA form, the CDR3 reads TGCGCCAGCAGTGGACTAGCGGGATCCTACGAGCAGTACTTC. Protein sequence: CASSGLAGSYEQYF. The rearrangement links TRBV10-1 to TRBJ2-7; 11 bases align to TRBD2. The CDR3 is 14 residues long. Germline CDR1 reads WNHNN; CDR2 reads SYGVQD (reference sequence). The V segment lost 4 bases and the J segment 1 base; nucleotides outside the gene matches: 0.

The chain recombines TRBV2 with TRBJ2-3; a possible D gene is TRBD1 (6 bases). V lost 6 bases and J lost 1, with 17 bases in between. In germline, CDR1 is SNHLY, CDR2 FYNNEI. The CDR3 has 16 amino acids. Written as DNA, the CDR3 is TGTGCCAGCAGCCGACGTGGGGGCAGTGGCACAGATACGCAGTATTTT. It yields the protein CASSRRGGSGTDTQYF.

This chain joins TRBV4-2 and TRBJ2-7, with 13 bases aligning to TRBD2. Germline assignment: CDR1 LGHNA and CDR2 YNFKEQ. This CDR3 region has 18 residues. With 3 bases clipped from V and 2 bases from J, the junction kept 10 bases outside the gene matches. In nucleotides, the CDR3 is TGTGCCAGCAGCCACCTTGGACTAGCGGGGGCCGGGGCCTACGAGCAGTACTTC. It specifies CASSHLGLAGAGAYEQYF.

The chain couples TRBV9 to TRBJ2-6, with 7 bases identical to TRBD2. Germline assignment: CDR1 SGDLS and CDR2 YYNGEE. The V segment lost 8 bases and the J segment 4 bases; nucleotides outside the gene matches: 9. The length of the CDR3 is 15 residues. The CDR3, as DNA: TGTGCCAGTGCGGGGAGGGGTACAGGGGCCAACGTCCTGACTTTC. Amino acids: CASAGRGTGANVLTF. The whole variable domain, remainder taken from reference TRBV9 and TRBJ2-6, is DSGVTQTPKHLITATGQRVTLRCSPRSGDLSVYWYQQSLDQGLQFLIQYYNGEERAKGNILERFSAQQFPDLHSELNLSSLELGDSALYFCASAGRGTGANVLTFGAGSRLTVL.

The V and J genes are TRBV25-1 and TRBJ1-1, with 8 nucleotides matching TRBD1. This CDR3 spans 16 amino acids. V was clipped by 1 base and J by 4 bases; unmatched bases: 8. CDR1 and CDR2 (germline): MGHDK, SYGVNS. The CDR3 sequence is CASSELAGGFGTEAFF. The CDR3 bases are TGTGCCAGCAGTGAATTGGCAGGGGGCTTCGGCACTGAAGCTTTCTTT. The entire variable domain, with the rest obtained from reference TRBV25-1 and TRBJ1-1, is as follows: EADIYQTPRYLVIGTGKKITLECSQTMGHDKMYWYQQDPGMELHLIHYSYGVNSTEKGDLSSESTVSRIRTEHFPLTLESARPSHTSQYLCASSELAGGFGTEAFFGQGTRLTVV.

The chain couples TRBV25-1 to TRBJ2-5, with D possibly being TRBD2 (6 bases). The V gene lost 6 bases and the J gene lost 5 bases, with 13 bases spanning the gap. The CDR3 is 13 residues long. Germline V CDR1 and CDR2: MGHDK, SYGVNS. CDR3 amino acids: CASSLLEGETQYF. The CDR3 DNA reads TGTGCCAGCAGCCTACTGGAGGGGGAGACCCAGTACTTC.

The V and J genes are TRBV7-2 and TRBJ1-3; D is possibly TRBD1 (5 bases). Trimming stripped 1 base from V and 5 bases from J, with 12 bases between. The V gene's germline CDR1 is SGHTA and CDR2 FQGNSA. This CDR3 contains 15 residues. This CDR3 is CASSLDRLLRNTIYF. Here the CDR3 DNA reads TGTGCCAGCAGCTTAGACAGGTTACTTAGAAACACCATATATTTT.